This passage covers 2 T cell receptor beta chains from one sample sequenced in a study of T cell responses to AZD1222 COVID-19 vaccine. TCRdb's copy holds only in-frame clones and misses some; the assay was immunoSEQ multiplex PCR. The data contain more than 150,000 clones, around nine tenths of them singletons. Sample: peripheral blood, taken 28 days after the second AZD1222 dose. The receptor source for this set is an adult who received the AZD1222 COVID-19 vaccine.

V gene TRBV6-2 or TRBV6-3 combines with J gene TRBJ1-1; a possible D gene is TRBD1 (5 bases). Germline CDR1 and CDR2: MNHEY and SVGEGT. Trimming shortened V by 6 bases and J by 4 bases, and 15 bases separated the two germline ends. The CDR3 spans 14 residues. The CDR3 here is CASSPDTGGTEAFF. In nucleotides, the CDR3 is TGTGCCAGCAGCCCGGACACCGGGGGCACTGAAGCTTTCTTT.

This clone was recorded only once. The chain has TRBV30 and TRBJ2-7, with 9 nucleotides matching TRBD1. The CDR3 is 13 residues long. The germline V gene encodes CDR1 GTSNPN and CDR2 SVGIG (reference sequence). V lost 3 bases, J lost 3 bases, and 3 bases stayed unmatched. As DNA, the CDR3 is TGTGCCTGGAGCGGGACAGGGATCTACGAGCAGTACTTC. Translation gives CAWSGTGIYEQYF.